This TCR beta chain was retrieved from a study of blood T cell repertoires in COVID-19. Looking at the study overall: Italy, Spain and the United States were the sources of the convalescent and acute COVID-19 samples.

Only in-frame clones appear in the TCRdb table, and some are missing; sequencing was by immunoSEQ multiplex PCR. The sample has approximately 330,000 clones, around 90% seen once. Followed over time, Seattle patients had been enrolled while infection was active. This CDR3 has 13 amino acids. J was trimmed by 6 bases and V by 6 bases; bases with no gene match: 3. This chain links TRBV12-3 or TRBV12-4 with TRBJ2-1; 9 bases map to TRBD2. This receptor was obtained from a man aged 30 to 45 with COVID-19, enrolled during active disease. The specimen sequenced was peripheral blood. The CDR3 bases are TGTGCCAGCAGACCTAGCGGGATCAATGAGCAGTTCTTC. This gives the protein CASRPSGINEQFF.